These 8 T cell receptor beta chains were sequenced from one sample in a study of cytomegalovirus exposure and HLA in healthy donors. Produced via immunoSEQ multiplex PCR; TCRdb's table is partial and in-frame only. This repertoire shows roughly 120,000 clones, roughly 90% found once; its top ten account for roughly 1.4%. The sample was PBMCs. These receptors were obtained from a woman in her twenties or thirties in good health and CMV-seropositive.

The V call is TRBV2, the J call TRBJ1-3; D possibly corresponds to TRBD1 (5 bases). This CDR3 region has 15 residues. From germline, CDR1 is SNHLY and CDR2 FYNNEI. With 8 bases removed from V and 2 bases from J, the gap between germline ends came to 16 bases. CDR3 in DNA: TGTGCCAGCGGGAGGAGGGGCTCAGCTGGAAACACCATATATTTT. This gives the protein CASGRRGSAGNTIYF.

The gene calls are TRBV6-1 and TRBJ2-7, with TRBD1 matching over 7 bases. CDR3 length: 12 residues. With V trimmed by 8 bases and J by 6 bases, 7 bases remained unmatched. Germline lookup yields CDR1 MNHNS and CDR2 SASEGT. The chain's CDR3 is CASDRVSSEQYF. The DNA for the CDR3 is TGTGCCAGCGACAGGGTCTCAAGCGAGCAGTACTTC.

This clone occurred once. The chain uses TRBV7-9 and TRBJ2-7; tentative D call: TRBD2 (6 bases). The CDR3 covers 16 residues. Trimming left V 0 bases short and J 2 bases short, with 14 bases between. In germline, CDR1 is SEHNR, CDR2 FQNEAQ (reference sequence). The CDR3 spells CASSLAGGPSTYEQYF. The CDR3 nucleotides are TGTGCCAGCAGCTTAGCCGGGGGACCCTCAACCTACGAGCAGTACTTC.

To note about this clone: At one end, the junction sequence differs from germline, possibly due to a read error. This chain joins TRBV7-3 and TRBJ2-6; D is perhaps TRBD1 (7 bases). Germline CDR1 and CDR2: SGHTA and FQGTGA. The CDR3 is 17 amino acids. CDR3 amino acids: CASSFGQGGSGANALTF. The DNA for the CDR3 is TGTGCCAGCAGCTTTGGCCAGGGGGGCTCTGGGGCCAACGCCCTGACTTTC.

The chain is built from TRBV7-9 and TRBJ1-1, with 10 bases matching TRBD1. The ends lost 5 bases at V and 7 bases at J; junction bases unmatched: 7. Germline V gives CDR1 SEHNR, CDR2 FQNEAQ (reference sequence). The CDR3 contains 14 residues. CDR3 nucleotides: TGTGCCAGCAGCAGAGACAGGGGGCGTGATGAAGCTTTCTTT. This encodes CASSRDRGRDEAFF.

J is TRBJ1-2 and V is TRBV5-4, with TRBD1 identical over 9 bases. This CDR3 spans 13 amino acids. Germline V gene sequence: CDR1 SGHNT, CDR2 YYREEE (reference sequence). V shed 3 bases, J shed 6 bases, and the junction held 3 bases outside the gene matches. The CDR3 DNA reads TGTGCCAGCAGCTCACAGGGGGCCGATGGCTACACCTTC. It codes for CASSSQGADGYTF.

This clone was observed a single time. The chain recombines TRBV9 with TRBJ2-1, with D maybe TRBD1 (6 bases). The CDR3 runs to 13 residues. CDR1 SGDLS and CDR2 YYNGEE come from the germline V gene. Trimming took 4 bases from V and 5 from J, leaving 10 bases between them. Here the CDR3 reads CASSRDTHNEQFF. CDR3 nucleotides: TGTGCCAGCAGCCGGGACACACACAATGAGCAGTTCTTC.

The rearrangement joins TRBV7-3 to TRBJ2-5, with a possible D match to TRBD2 (6 bases). The CDR3 length is 13 residues. CDR1 is SGHTA, CDR2 FQGTGA, per germline. V gave up 4 bases and J gave up 6 bases, with 12 bases separating them. The CDR3 here is CASSSGLTKTQYF. The CDR3, as DNA: TGTGCCAGCAGCTCAGGACTAACAAAGACCCAGTACTTC. The full variable domain, completed using reference TRBV7-3 and TRBJ2-5, is GAGVSQTPSNKVTEKGKYVELRCDPISGHTALYWYRQSLGQGPEFLIYFQGTGAADDSGLPNDRFFAVRPEGSVSTLKIQRTERGDSAVYLCASSSGLTKTQYFGPGTRLLVL.